The 6 T cell receptor beta chains reported below all come from one sample, sequenced in a study of CD8 T cells in ankylosing spondylitis. TCRdb passed the 5' RACE reads through MiXCR, listing each CDR3 protein once. This repertoire shows approximately 240,000 distinct CDR3 sequences, roughly 10% found once; its top ten account for about 2.5%. Sequenced input: blood, either unsorted or a sorted T cell fraction (not recorded which). The receptors were sampled from a male donor with ankylosing spondylitis or in good health (not recorded which).

This clonotype was counted at least ten times. The rearrangement joins TRBV10-3 to TRBJ2-3; D possibly corresponds to TRBD1 (5 bases). Trimming shortened V by 5 bases and J by 0 bases, and 9 bases separated the two germline ends. The CDR3 consists of 14 residues. Germline V CDR1 and CDR2: ENHRY, SYGVKD. CDR3 loop: CAISPAGSTDTQYF. Here the CDR3 DNA reads TGTGCCATCAGTCCGGCAGGGAGCACAGATACGCAGTATTTT.

This clonotype was recorded many times. The chain combines TRBV7-2 with TRBJ2-7; 10 bases align to TRBD2. The germline CDR1 and CDR2 sequences are SGHTA and FQGNSA. CDR3 length: 17 residues. The ends lost 5 bases at V and 3 bases at J; junction bases unmatched: 13. The CDR3 is CASSQGPPTSGLYEQYF. The CDR3 nucleotides are TGTGCCAGCAGCCAAGGGCCCCCGACTAGCGGGCTCTACGAGCAGTACTTC. The whole variable domain, remainder taken from reference TRBV7-2 and TRBJ2-7, is GAGVSQSPSNKVTEKGKDVELRCDPISGHTALYWYRQSLGQGLEFLIYFQGNSAPDKSGLPSDRFSAERTGGSVSTLTIQRTQQEDSAVYLCASSQGPPTSGLYEQYFGPGTRLTVT.

This clonotype showed up many times. The CDR3 sequence is CASSKNPWEVSDTQYF. CDR3 coding DNA: TGTGCCAGCAGCAAAAACCCCTGGGAGGTATCAGATACGCAGTATTTT. V usage is TRBV9 and J usage is TRBJ2-3, with D tentatively TRBD2 (6 bases). CDR1 SGDLS and CDR2 YYNGEE come from the germline V gene. V lost 4 bases, J lost 4 bases, and 19 bases lay in between. The CDR3 totals 16 residues. Complete variable domain (other parts from reference TRBV9 and TRBJ2-3): DSGVTQTPKHLITATGQRVTLRCSPRSGDLSVYWYQQSLDQGLQFLIQYYNGEERAKGNILERFSAQQFPDLHSELNLSSLELGDSALYFCASSKNPWEVSDTQYFGPGTRLTVL.

In its sample, this clonotype was seen many times. This chain uses TRBV7-2 with TRBJ2-1; 7 positions match TRBD2. This CDR3 is built from 13 residues. J lost 8 bases, V lost 2 bases, and 3 bases had no gene match. Looked up from germline, CDR1 is SGHTA and CDR2 is FQGNSA. The chain's CDR3 is CASSLWGGDEQFF. CDR3 coding DNA: TGTGCCAGCAGCTTATGGGGGGGAGATGAGCAGTTCTTC.

This clonotype occurred many times. The J gene is TRBJ2-2, the V gene TRBV20-1; possibly TRBD2 for D (5 bases). Trimming took 4 bases from V and 2 from J, leaving 11 bases between them. Per germline, CDR1 DFQATT and CDR2 SNEGSKA (reference sequence). The CDR3 length is 14 residues. The CDR3: CSATLADNTGELFF. In DNA form, the CDR3 reads TGCAGTGCTACGCTAGCAGATAACACCGGGGAGCTGTTTTTT.

This clonotype was seen many times. This rearrangement joins TRBV27 to TRBJ2-7; 8 bases are shared with TRBD2. Per germline, CDR1 MNHEY and CDR2 SMNVEV (reference sequence). The CDR3 extends over 19 amino acids. J gave up 0 bases and V 4 bases, and 17 bases lay outside the gene matches. DNA of the CDR3: TGTGCCAGCAGTTATAGCGGGGTAGTCGCGGGAGGCCTCTCCTACGAGCAGTACTTC. Its protein product is CASSYSGVVAGGLSYEQYF.